A selection of T cell receptor beta chains follows, all from one sample in a study of identical twins. TCRdb reprocessed the 5' RACE reads via MiXCR and lists one record per CDR3 protein. Counted here are about 890,000 distinct CDR3 sequences, 9% to 15% occurring once; the ten biggest clones make up about 1.5%. These data also featured in a second study, about yellow fever vaccine responses in identical twins.

The sequencing sample was made of PBMCs. These receptors came from a woman aged 18-29 years in good health. Both conserved end residues are part of each CDR3. The D gene is left open where the match is weak. Some rows mark clone size as missing; the rest say once, few, many or name a class of expanded clone.

size: many
V: TRBV12-3/TRBV12-4
J: TRBJ2-1
D: NA
DNA: TGTGCCAGCAGTTTATCATTCCCGGGGTACAATGAGCAGTTCTTC
CDR3: CASSLSFPGYNEQFF

size: few
V: TRBV10-3
J: TRBJ1-2
D: TRBD1
DNA: TGTGCCATCAGTGAGTCAGGGGGCTGGAACTATGGCTACACCTTC
CDR3: CAISESGGWNYGYTF

size: NA
V: TRBV12-3/TRBV12-4
J: TRBJ1-2
D: TRBD1
DNA: TGTGCCAGCAGTGGGTACGGACAGGCGGGAGGCTATGGCTACACCTTC
CDR3: CASSGYGQAGGYGYTF

size: many
V: TRBV10-3
J: TRBJ2-1
D: NA
DNA: TGTGCCACCCTTGGGGGGACGAGCTCCTACAATGAGCAGTTCTTC
CDR3: CATLGGTSSYNEQFF

size: many
V: TRBV4-2
J: TRBJ1-1
D: TRBD1
DNA: TGTGCCAGCAGCCAAGATGGGCCAGGGGGCGGGAGCACTGAAGCTTTCTTT
CDR3: CASSQDGPGGGSTEAFF

size: NA
V: TRBV7-6
J: TRBJ2-7
D: TRBD1
DNA: TGTGCCAGCAGTCATGAACCGGGACAGGGGAGAGGCGAGCAGTACTTC
CDR3: CASSHEPGQGRGEQYF

size: NA
V: TRBV5-1
J: TRBJ2-7
D: TRBD2
DNA: TGCGCCAGCAGTCGCGGGAGTGCCGAGCAGTACTTC
CDR3: CASSRGSAEQYF

size: many
V: TRBV29-1
J: TRBJ2-4
D: NA
DNA: TGCAGCGTTGCTCTGGGCCACCAAACAAAAACAAACATTCAGTACTTC
CDR3: CSVALGHQTKTNIQYF

size: few
V: TRBV15
J: TRBJ2-1
D: TRBD2
DNA: TGTGCCACCGCCATGGCGAGCGGGAGTGGGGAGCAGTTCTTC
CDR3: CATAMASGSGEQFF

size: few
V: TRBV7-9
J: TRBJ1-4
D: NA
DNA: TGTGCCAGCAGCCTAGACAGTCAGATTTATGAAAAACTGTTTTTT
CDR3: CASSLDSQIYEKLFF

size: NA
V: TRBV20-1
J: TRBJ2-1
D: TRBD2
DNA: TGCAGTGCAATGGACGGGACTAGCGGACACAATGAGCAGTTCTTC
CDR3: CSAMDGTSGHNEQFF

size: many
V: TRBV12-3/TRBV12-4
J: TRBJ2-1
D: TRBD2
DNA: TGTGCCAGCAGCCAACTAGCGGCCCCTTACAATGAGCAGTTCTTC
CDR3: CASSQLAAPYNEQFF

size: NA
V: TRBV7-9
J: TRBJ2-7
D: NA
DNA: TGTGCCAGCAGCTTAGTGATTGATTGGATCTTAGGCTACGAGCAGTACTTC
CDR3: CASSLVIDWILGYEQYF

size: NA
V: TRBV5-1
J: TRBJ2-1
D: TRBD2
DNA: TGCGCCAGCAGCTTGGGCGCGGGAGGGCCCTCCAATGAGCAGTTCTTC
CDR3: CASSLGAGGPSNEQFF

size: many
V: TRBV15
J: TRBJ2-7
D: NA
DNA: TGTGCCACCAGCATACAATTTAATTACGAGCAGTACTTC
CDR3: CATSIQFNYEQYF

size: NA
V: TRBV19
J: TRBJ2-3
D: NA
DNA: TGTGCCAGTATTCCAGGGGATCAGGATACGCAGTATTTT
CDR3: CASIPGDQDTQYF

size: few
V: TRBV7-3
J: TRBJ2-1
D: NA
DNA: TGTGCCAGCAGCTTAGGGGATCGGGGGCGAGGGAATGAGCAGTTCTTC
CDR3: CASSLGDRGRGNEQFF

size: few
V: TRBV12-3/TRBV12-4
J: TRBJ2-2
D: TRBD1
DNA: TGTGCCAGCAGCAAACTACAGGGGGTGAGGTGGACCGGGGAGCTGTTTTTT
CDR3: CASSKLQGVRWTGELFF

size: many
V: TRBV20-1
J: TRBJ1-1
D: NA
DNA: TGCAGTGCTAGTTACGGCGACATAGTTGAAGCTTTCTTT
CDR3: CSASYGDIVEAFF

size: many
V: TRBV10-3
J: TRBJ2-2
D: TRBD2
DNA: TGTGCCATCCGGAACCCTAGCGGGGGTTCCACCGGGGAGCTGTTTTTT
CDR3: CAIRNPSGGSTGELFF

size: few
V: TRBV5-5
J: TRBJ2-1
D: TRBD2
DNA: TGTGCCAGCAGCTGGGGGGGACTAGCGGGAAACAATGAGCAGTTCTTC
CDR3: CASSWGGLAGNNEQFF

size: many
V: TRBV11-1
J: TRBJ2-7
D: TRBD1
DNA: TGTGCCAGCAGCTTATCGCAGAAAGGGGACAGGGGACCCTACGAGCAGTACTTC
CDR3: CASSLSQKGDRGPYEQYF

size: few
V: TRBV5-1
J: TRBJ2-7
D: TRBD2
DNA: TGCGCCAGCCGTAGCGGGAGGGCTAACGAGCAGTACTTC
CDR3: CASRSGRANEQYF

size: few
V: TRBV6-5
J: TRBJ2-7
D: NA
DNA: TGTGCCAGCAGTTACTCGGGGAGGCCGACCTACGAGCAGTACTTC
CDR3: CASSYSGRPTYEQYF

size: NA
V: TRBV15
J: TRBJ2-5
D: NA
DNA: TGTGCCACCAGCAGACGAAGGGGAGCGACTCAAGAGACCCAGTACTTC
CDR3: CATSRRRGATQETQYF

size: few
V: TRBV7-2
J: TRBJ2-1
D: NA
DNA: TGTGCCAGCAGCTTAGGTCCAGGGAGGTCCTACAATGAGCAGTTCTTC
CDR3: CASSLGPGRSYNEQFF

size: few
V: TRBV29-1
J: TRBJ2-1
D: TRBD2
DNA: TGCAGCGTTGAGGGCGGGGGGGGTGGAGAAAATGAGCAGTTCTTC
CDR3: CSVEGGGGGENEQFF

size: NA
V: TRBV7-9
J: TRBJ2-7
D: NA
DNA: TGTGCCAGCAGCCCCCGAGGGGGACACCCAGGGTACGAGCAGTACTTC
CDR3: CASSPRGGHPGYEQYF

size: NA
V: TRBV5-1
J: TRBJ2-2
D: TRBD2
DNA: TGCGCCAGCAGCTTGTCGCCGGGACTAGCGGGAACCGGGGAGCTGTTTTTT
CDR3: CASSLSPGLAGTGELFF

size: few
V: TRBV20-1
J: TRBJ2-2
D: TRBD2
DNA: TGCAGTGCTAGTTGGCGGGGGGGCACCGGGGAGCTGTTTTTT
CDR3: CSASWRGGTGELFF

size: many
V: TRBV12-3/TRBV12-4
J: TRBJ2-2
D: TRBD1
DNA: TGTGCCAGCAGTTTAGGCAGGGGGCTAAACACCGGGGAGCTGTTTTTT
CDR3: CASSLGRGLNTGELFF

size: NA
V: TRBV18
J: TRBJ2-2
D: TRBD1
DNA: TGTGCCAGCTCACAACGGGACAGGGCCACCGGGGAGCTGTTTTTT
CDR3: CASSQRDRATGELFF

size: few
V: TRBV20-1
J: TRBJ2-1
D: NA
DNA: TGCAGTGCGGGGGGAGGTTACAATGAGCAGTTCTTC
CDR3: CSAGGGYNEQFF

size: many
V: TRBV20-1
J: TRBJ2-7
D: TRBD2
DNA: TGCAGTGCTAGTACTAGCGGTCCCTACGAGCAGTACTTC
CDR3: CSASTSGPYEQYF

size: NA
V: TRBV4-1
J: TRBJ2-7
D: NA
DNA: TGCGCCAGCAGCCAAGTTACAGGGTTGGCTTCCGAGCAGTACTTC
CDR3: CASSQVTGLASEQYF

size: NA
V: TRBV7-8
J: TRBJ2-7
D: NA
DNA: TGTGCCAGCACTAAACTACAGGGTCCCTACGAGCAGTACTTC
CDR3: CASTKLQGPYEQYF

size: few
V: TRBV28
J: TRBJ2-3
D: TRBD1
DNA: TGTGCCAGCAGTCCGGGACAGGGGCGAAGAACGGATACGCAGTATTTT
CDR3: CASSPGQGRRTDTQYF

size: few
V: TRBV7-7
J: TRBJ2-7
D: TRBD2
DNA: TGTGCCAGCAGCTTACTGCGGGAGGGCTTCTACGAGCAGTACTTC
CDR3: CASSLLREGFYEQYF

size: NA
V: TRBV2
J: TRBJ2-3
D: TRBD2
DNA: TGTGCCAGCAGTGCGAGCCCGGGACTAGCGGGGGTGGGGGGCACAGATACGCAGTATTTT
CDR3: CASSASPGLAGVGGTDTQYF

size: NA
V: TRBV29-1
J: TRBJ2-7
D: TRBD1
DNA: TGCAGCGTTAGAAGGACAGGGACCACTAACCCTTACTACGAGCAGTACTTC
CDR3: CSVRRTGTTNPYYEQYF

size: NA
V: TRBV27
J: TRBJ1-6
D: TRBD1
DNA: TGTGCCAGCAGTTTTGTCCGGGACAGGGGCCGGTCACCCCTCCACTTT
CDR3: CASSFVRDRGRSPLHF

size: NA
V: TRBV11-2
J: TRBJ2-4
D: TRBD1
DNA: TGTGCCAGCAGCTTAGATCGGACAGGCTCAGCCAAAAACATTCAGTACTTC
CDR3: CASSLDRTGSAKNIQYF

size: once
V: TRBV20-1
J: TRBJ2-1
D: TRBD2
DNA: TGCAGTGCTAGAGATTGGACTAGCGAGTACAATGAGCAGTTCTTC
CDR3: CSARDWTSEYNEQFF

size: many
V: TRBV7-9
J: TRBJ2-7
D: TRBD2
DNA: TGTGCCAGCAGCCCCATACCGACCGGGACTAGGCCCTACGAGCAGTACTTC
CDR3: CASSPIPTGTRPYEQYF

size: many
V: TRBV27
J: TRBJ2-3
D: NA
DNA: TGTGCCAGCAGTTTATTTTGGACCGAGACGTGGGGGGATACGCAGTATTTT
CDR3: CASSLFWTETWGDTQYF

size: NA
V: TRBV4-2
J: TRBJ2-5
D: NA
DNA: TGTGCCAGCAGCCAAGACAGCCTAGCACGCGAGACCCAGTACTTC
CDR3: CASSQDSLARETQYF

size: NA
V: TRBV7-9
J: TRBJ1-3
D: NA
DNA: TGTGCCAGCAGTAGACAGCCGAGCTCTGGAAACACCATATATTTT
CDR3: CASSRQPSSGNTIYF

size: NA
V: TRBV5-1
J: TRBJ2-1
D: TRBD2
DNA: TGCGCCAGCAGCTTGGGGACTAGCGGGGGGCGCTCCTACAATGAGCAGTTCTTC
CDR3: CASSLGTSGGRSYNEQFF

size: NA
V: TRBV7-8
J: TRBJ2-5
D: NA
DNA: TGTGCCAGCAGAACAGGGTTGGAAGAGACCCAGTACTTC
CDR3: CASRTGLEETQYF

size: few
V: TRBV5-1
J: TRBJ2-1
D: NA
DNA: TGCGCCAGCAGCGTCCGGGACCCGCTGCGGGATGAGCAGTTCTTC
CDR3: CASSVRDPLRDEQFF

size: NA
V: TRBV9
J: TRBJ1-1
D: TRBD1
DNA: TGTGCCAGCAGCCATGGGGGACAGGGAGGTGAAGCTTTCTTT
CDR3: CASSHGGQGGEAFF